One and the same sample provided the 24 T cell receptor beta chains below, sequenced in a study of PD-1 blockade in classical Hodgkin lymphoma. Time point specified: newly diagnosed, previously untreated cHL patient sample. Magnetic negative selection purified CD4+ T cells from thawed PBMCs. Produced via immunoSEQ multiplex PCR; TCRdb's table is partial and in-frame only. The table shows tens of thousands of clones, with about 88% occurring only once. Source material: CD4+ T cells from blood. Source of these receptors: a human donor with classical Hodgkin lymphoma.

The chain employs TRBV6-5 and TRBJ1-4; D is unclear. Per germline, CDR1 MNHEY and CDR2 SVGAGI. The CDR3 covers 15 residues. Trimming took 2 bases from V and 2 from J, leaving 9 bases between them. The CDR3 sequence: CASSYRQPTNEKLFF. The CDR3 DNA sequence: TGTGCCAGCAGTTACCGCCAACCCACTAATGAAAAACTGTTTTTT.

CDR3 in DNA: TGTGCCAGCAGCTTAAGAGGGGGCGCGGGCACTGAAGCTTTCTTT. This translates into CASSLRGGAGTEAFF. V gene TRBV7-3 combines with J gene TRBJ1-1, with 7 bases aligning to TRBD1. Per germline, CDR1 SGHTA and CDR2 FQGTGA. The CDR3 runs 15 residues. The V and J ends lost 1 base and 4 bases, in that order; junction bases with no gene match: 6.

The chain links TRBV27 to TRBJ1-1; maybe TRBD1 (5 bases). V was pared by 3 bases and J by 1 base, with 9 bases between. The CDR3 has 14 residues. Germline CDR1 MNHEY, CDR2 SMNVEV (reference sequence). The CDR3 spells CASSFTGTNTEAFF. The DNA of the CDR3 is TGTGCCAGCAGTTTCACGGGGACGAACACTGAAGCTTTCTTT.

The rearrangement links TRBV6-4 to TRBJ2-7; the D gene is possibly TRBD2 (7 bases). The V gene's germline CDR1 is MRHNA and CDR2 SNTAGT. The V and J ends lost 2 bases and 5 bases respectively, with 16 bases between them. This CDR3 contains 15 residues. The CDR3 DNA reads TGTGCCAGCAGTGACCCAGGGGCGGGAGAGGACGAGCAGTACGTC. This codes for CASSDPGAGEDEQYV.

The rearrangement joins TRBV5-1 to TRBJ2-7, with TRBD2 matching 14 bases. Looked up from germline, CDR1 is SGHRS and CDR2 is YFSETQ. The CDR3 runs to 19 residues. After removal of 4 bases from V and 1 base from J, the junction contained 13 bases not matched to a gene. This CDR3 reads CASSVGLAGDPLGSYEQYF. The DNA of the CDR3 is TGCGCCAGCAGCGTGGGACTAGCGGGAGACCCGCTAGGATCCTACGAGCAGTACTTC.

Concerning this clone itself: One end of the junction is discordant with germline, which a read error may explain. This chain joins TRBV7-3 and TRBJ2-1, with TRBD1 identical over 8 bases. This CDR3 contains 15 residues. Germline V CDR1 and CDR2: SGHTA, FQGTGA. The CDR3 reads CASSIGAGGYDEQFF. The CDR3 DNA reads as TGTGCCAGCAGCATCGGAGCAGGGGGCTACGATGAGCAGTTCTTC.

The J gene is TRBJ1-1, the V gene TRBV5-6; no clear D. CDR3 length: 16 residues. Germline loops: CDR1 SGHDT, CDR2 YYEEEE. Trimming shortened V by 0 bases and J by 3 bases, and 15 bases separated the two germline ends. CDR3 amino acids: CASSLVATRKDTEAFF. The CDR3 bases are TGTGCCAGCAGCTTGGTGGCCACGAGAAAGGACACTGAAGCTTTCTTT. The full variable domain, its missing parts supplied by reference TRBV5-6 and TRBJ1-1, is DAGVTQSPTHLIKTRGQQVTLRCSPKSGHDTVSWYQQALGQGPQFIFQYYEEEERQRGNFPDRFSGHQFPNYSSELNVNALLLGDSALYLCASSLVATRKDTEAFFGQGTRLTVV.

The chain combines TRBV19 with TRBJ1-4; D remains unclear. CDR1 and CDR2 (germline): LNHDA, SQIVND (reference sequence). Trimming removed 7 bases at V and 0 bases at J, with 9 bases between. The CDR3 contains 14 residues. CDR3 sequence reads: CASKGFATNEKLFF. Written as DNA, the CDR3 is TGTGCCAGTAAGGGATTTGCAACTAATGAAAAACTGTTTTTT.

There are a few counts of this clone. J is TRBJ1-1 and V is TRBV11-2; D unresolved. The CDR3 contains 14 residues. CDR1 is SGHAT, CDR2 FQNNGV, per germline. V gave up 3 bases and J gave up 0 bases, with 8 bases separating them. DNA of the CDR3: TGTGCCAGCAGCTTGACCACAGTGAACACTGAAGCTTTCTTT. Protein sequence: CASSLTTVNTEAFF.

The J gene is TRBJ2-3, the V gene TRBV6-5; D might be TRBD1 (5 bases). Germline V gene data show CDR1 as MNHEY and CDR2 as SVGAGI. V shed 4 bases and J shed 2 bases, with 10 bases lying between them. This CDR3 is built from 14 residues. DNA for the CDR3: TGTGCCAGCAGTTTGCGACAGATCACAGATACGCAGTATTTT. This sequence encodes CASSLRQITDTQYF.

This clone has more than one count but fewer than ten. J is TRBJ1-2 and V is TRBV7-9, with D maybe TRBD1 (6 bases). V was clipped by 8 bases and J by 5 bases, with 18 bases between them. CDR3 size: 14 residues. Germline assignment: CDR1 SEHNR and CDR2 FQNEAQ (reference sequence). CDR3 DNA sequence: TGTGCCAGCTATAGCCGGGGGCGAGGATATGGCTACACCTTC. As protein: CASYSRGRGYGYTF.

The rearrangement uses TRBV7-9 and TRBJ1-2; perhaps TRBD1 as D (5 bases). Deletions cut 1 base from V and 7 bases from J, with 10 bases between. Germline-derived CDR1 and CDR2 are SEHNR and FQNEAQ (reference sequence). The CDR3 is 13 residues long. CDR3 loop: CASSLGTGGGYTF. For the CDR3, the DNA is TGTGCCAGCAGCTTAGGAACGGGGGGTGGCTACACCTTC.

The gene calls are TRBV28 and TRBJ1-4; D uncertain. Germline CDR1 reads MDHEN; CDR2 reads SYDVKM. The V gene lost 2 bases and the J gene lost 0 bases, with 7 bases spanning the gap. CDR3 length equals 15 residues. This CDR3 reads CASSLGLSTNEKLFF. CDR3 bases: TGTGCCAGCAGTTTAGGCCTTTCAACTAATGAAAAACTGTTTTTT.

This clone was seen only once. The V call is TRBV28, the J call TRBJ2-7; no reliable D call. V was trimmed by 5 bases and J by 6 bases, leaving 17 bases between them. This CDR3 has 14 amino acids. The germline gives CDR1 MDHEN, CDR2 SYDVKM. In DNA form, the CDR3 reads TGTGCCAGCAGTCCCCCGTCCCATACGGGCGAGCAGTACGTC. Protein sequence: CASSPPSHTGEQYV.

As DNA, the CDR3 is TGCAGCGTTGGCTGGACAAAGAACACCGGGGAGCTGTTTTTT. Its translation is CSVGWTKNTGELFF. The rearrangement links TRBV29-1 to TRBJ2-2; D perhaps matches TRBD1 (5 bases). Trimming removed 4 bases at V and 1 base at J, with 10 bases between. Germline V gene lookup returns CDR1 SQVTM and CDR2 ANQGSEA. CDR3 length equals 14 residues.

The chain carries TRBV6-5 and TRBJ2-1; D may be TRBD2 (7 bases). CDR1 and CDR2 from the germline V gene are MNHEY and SVGAGI. V was shortened by 8 bases and J by 12 bases, with 14 bases between the two germline ends. The CDR3 runs 11 residues. The CDR3 region has the DNA TGTGCCAGCGGGCTAGGGGGGGGGCAGTTCTTC. Protein: CASGLGGGQFF.

V and J are TRBV15 and TRBJ2-4; D may correspond to TRBD1 or TRBD2 (5 bases each). Germline V gene lookup returns CDR1 LNHNV and CDR2 YYDKDF (reference sequence). The CDR3 totals 16 residues. V dropped 6 bases and J dropped 0 bases, with 15 bases sitting between them. CDR3 loop: CATSLQGRLAKNIQYF. Here the CDR3 DNA reads TGTGCCACCAGTCTCCAGGGACGACTAGCCAAAAACATTCAGTACTTC.

This clone was detected once. The chain is built from TRBV5-6 and TRBJ1-2; TRBD1 is a possible D gene (6 bases). The ends were cut back, 2 bases at V and 6 bases at J, with 14 bases in the middle. This CDR3 has 14 residues. The germline V gene has CDR1 SGHDT and CDR2 YYEEEE. CDR3 in amino acids: CASSFSYNRDGYTF. CDR3 DNA sequence: TGTGCCAGCAGCTTTTCTTATAACAGGGATGGCTACACCTTC.

The sample holds one count of this clone. V is TRBV18 and J is TRBJ1-1; D remains ambiguous. The V end was cut by 2 bases, the J end by 2 bases, with 3 bases between. The CDR3 is made up of 12 amino acids. Germline V gene lookup returns CDR1 KGHSH and CDR2 LQKENI. The CDR3 DNA reads TGTGCCAGCTCACCAGCTAACACTGAAGCTTTCTTT. Its translation is CASSPANTEAFF.

The V call is TRBV15, the J call TRBJ1-4; possibly TRBD1 for D (6 bases). V lost 0 bases and J 3 bases, leaving 20 bases between the germline ends. This CDR3 comprises 19 residues. Per the germline V gene, CDR1 is LNHNV and CDR2 is YYDKDF (reference sequence). For the CDR3, the DNA is TGTGCCACCAGCAGAGATCTCCGAACAGGGTTTAGGGCTAATGAAAAACTGTTTTTT. Protein product: CATSRDLRTGFRANEKLFF.

V gene TRBV10-3 combines with J gene TRBJ2-3, with TRBD2 as a possible D gene (7 bases). Trimming cost V 5 bases and J 4 bases, with 31 bases left between them. CDR1 and CDR2 (germline): ENHRY, SYGVKD. This CDR3 is built from 20 residues. This chain's CDR3 is CAISSFSGNREGEAPDTQYF. CDR3 DNA: TGTGCCATCAGTTCCTTCTCCGGGAACAGGGAGGGGGAGGCCCCAGATACGCAGTATTTT.

As for this clone: Compared with germline, one end of the junction differs, possibly owing to a read error. As DNA, the CDR3 is TGTGCCAGCAGGTTGGACAGGGGAAACACCGGGGAGCTGTTTTTT. Its protein is CASRLDRGNTGELFF. The genes are TRBV5-4 and TRBJ2-2; 9 positions match TRBD1. This CDR3 contains 15 residues. Looked up from germline, CDR1 is SGHNT and CDR2 is YYREEE (reference sequence).

The V gene is TRBV6-1, the J gene TRBJ2-6, with D perhaps TRBD1 (5 bases). Trimming took off 6 bases at V and 4 bases at J, with 13 bases between the two ends. The germline gives CDR1 MNHNS, CDR2 SASEGT. The CDR3 totals 15 residues. The CDR3 DNA reads TGTGCCAGCAGAGCCAGGGTGGTCGGGGCCAACGTCCTGACTTTC. This encodes CASRARVVGANVLTF.

This chain uses TRBV30 with TRBJ1-2; D possibly corresponds to TRBD1 (5 bases). V lost 0 bases to trimming and J lost 4 bases, with 15 bases between them. This CDR3 is 15 amino acids long. Germline V gives CDR1 GTSNPN, CDR2 SVGIG (reference sequence). The CDR3 DNA sequence: TGTGCCTGGAGTGTAGACGCAGGGCGTCCCTATGGCTACACCTTC. Translation gives CAWSVDAGRPYGYTF.